The present T cell receptor beta chain was sequenced within a study of CD8 T cells in ankylosing spondylitis. Study-wide points: Apparently characteristic of ankylosing spondylitis blood was a TCR beta motif (about 8 highly homologous variants). Disease-linked clones were CD8+ and relatively rare in peripheral blood. Reported data indicate significant enrichment of disease-linked clones within matched ankylosing spondylitis synovial fluid.

Libraries for TCR beta were made by quantitative 5'-RACE with molecular barcodes. TCRdb ran MiXCR on the 5' RACE reads and lists one entry per CDR3 protein. The table shows over 200,000 distinct CDR3 sequences, with over 9.5% occurring only once. Trimming left V 11 bases short and J 0 bases short, with 11 bases between. The CDR3 length is 13 residues. There are many counts of this clonotype. The antigen remains unidentified. The specimen sequenced was blood, either unsorted or a sorted T cell fraction (not recorded which). This TCR derives from a male donor with ankylosing spondylitis or in good health (not recorded which). This chain joins TRBV12-3 or TRBV12-4 and TRBJ1-3; the D is unclear. This CDR3 is CAGRGISGNTIYF. The CDR3, as DNA: TGTGCCGGTCGGGGAATCTCTGGAAACACCATATATTTT.